This T cell receptor beta chain was recovered during a study of blood T cell repertoires in COVID-19. Across the study: Spain, Italy and the United States supplied samples that represented acute and convalescent COVID-19.

Allocation to cohorts depended on clinical history reported by the participants. Produced via immunoSEQ multiplex PCR; TCRdb's table is partial and in-frame only. In the table there are around 150,000 clones, around 80% of which are singletons. Trimming removed 5 bases from V and 2 bases from J; junction bases left unmatched: 6. The CDR3 length is 15 residues. CDR1 SGHRS and CDR2 YFSETQ come from the germline V gene. Material for sequencing was PBMCs or T cells enriched from blood (not recorded which). This sequence joins TRBV5-1 and TRBJ2-1, with 8 nucleotides matching TRBD2. The origin of this receptor is a man aged 50 to 60 who had recovered from COVID-19. CDR3 amino acids: CASSYSGDAYNEQFF. CDR3 coding DNA: TGCGCCAGCAGTTATAGCGGGGACGCCTACAATGAGCAGTTCTTC. Variable domain in full (rest from reference TRBV5-1 and TRBJ2-1): KAGVTQTPRYLIKTRGQQVTLSCSPISGHRSVSWYQQTPGQGLQFLFEYFSETQRNKGNFPGRFSGRQFSNSRSEMNVSTLELGDSALYLCASSYSGDAYNEQFFGPGTRLTVL.